Each of the 6 T cell receptor beta chains below was sequenced from the same sample in a study of blood T cell repertoires in COVID-19. Using immunoSEQ multiplex PCR, the repertoire was profiled, and TCRdb retains in-frame clones only, with some absent. The sample contains 380,000 or so clones, approximately 85% of which appear only once. Material: PBMCs or T cells enriched from blood (not recorded which). The receptors were gathered from a woman aged 40 to 50 with acute COVID-19.

The rearrangement links TRBV5-8 to TRBJ2-1; D gene uncertain. CDR1 and CDR2 from the germline V gene are SGHTS and YDEGEE. V gave up 0 bases and J gave up 7 bases, with 20 bases separating them. CDR3 length equals 17 residues. CDR3 amino acids: CASSLDSWQRMSNEQFF. The CDR3 DNA sequence: TGTGCCAGCAGCTTGGATAGTTGGCAGAGGATGAGTAATGAGCAGTTCTTC.

V usage is TRBV5-1 and J usage is TRBJ2-3; 7 nucleotides align to TRBD1. The V gene's germline CDR1 is SGHRS and CDR2 YFSETQ. The CDR3 loop spans 16 amino acids. V lost 7 bases, J lost 1 base, and 12 bases stayed unmatched. Written as DNA, the CDR3 is TGCGCCAGCGGACCTACAGGGGCCGGGGGCACAGATACGCAGTATTTT. Its protein product is CASGPTGAGGTDTQYF.

This clone was detected a few times. This chain connects TRBV13 to TRBJ2-7, with D perhaps TRBD2 (5 bases). The germline CDR1 and CDR2 sequences are PRHDT and FYEKMQ (reference sequence). V lost 1 base and J 3 bases, leaving 13 bases between the germline ends. This CDR3 is 15 amino acids long. DNA for the CDR3: TGTGCCAGCAGCTTAGTGGGGAGCGGAGGCTACGAGCAGTACTTC. It is translated as CASSLVGSGGYEQYF. Filled out from reference TRBV13 and TRBJ2-7, the complete variable domain reads AAGVIQSPRHLIKEKRETATLKCYPIPRHDTVYWYQQGPGQDPQFLISFYEKMQSDKGSIPDRFSAQQFSDYHSELNMSSLELGDSALYFCASSLVGSGGYEQYFGPGTRLTVT.

This rearrangement joins TRBV18 to TRBJ2-3; TRBD2 aligns across 8 bases. Germline CDR1 reads KGHSH; CDR2 reads LQKENI. J gave up 3 bases and V 2 bases, and 4 bases lay outside the gene matches. The CDR3 is made up of 15 amino acids. The CDR3 DNA reads TGTGCCAGCTCACCAATGGGGACTAGTACAGATACGCAGTATTTT. Amino acid sequence: CASSPMGTSTDTQYF.

The V gene is TRBV5-5, the J gene TRBJ2-2; no clear D gene. The CDR3 runs 14 residues. V gave up 0 bases and J gave up 0 bases, with 3 bases separating them. Germline CDR1 is SGHKS and CDR2 is YYEKEE (reference sequence). The CDR3 loop reads CASSLATNTGELFF. CDR3 coding DNA: TGTGCCAGCAGCTTGGCCACGAACACCGGGGAGCTGTTTTTT.

V gene TRBV10-3 combines with J gene TRBJ2-3; 8 bases match TRBD2. This CDR3 spans 12 amino acids. The V gene end was trimmed by 10 bases and the J gene end by 4 bases; junction bases not matched to a gene: 4. Looked up from germline, CDR1 is ENHRY and CDR2 is SYGVKD. The CDR3 loop reads CATRLAPDTQYF. CDR3 nucleotides: TGTGCCACACGACTAGCGCCAGATACGCAGTATTTT.